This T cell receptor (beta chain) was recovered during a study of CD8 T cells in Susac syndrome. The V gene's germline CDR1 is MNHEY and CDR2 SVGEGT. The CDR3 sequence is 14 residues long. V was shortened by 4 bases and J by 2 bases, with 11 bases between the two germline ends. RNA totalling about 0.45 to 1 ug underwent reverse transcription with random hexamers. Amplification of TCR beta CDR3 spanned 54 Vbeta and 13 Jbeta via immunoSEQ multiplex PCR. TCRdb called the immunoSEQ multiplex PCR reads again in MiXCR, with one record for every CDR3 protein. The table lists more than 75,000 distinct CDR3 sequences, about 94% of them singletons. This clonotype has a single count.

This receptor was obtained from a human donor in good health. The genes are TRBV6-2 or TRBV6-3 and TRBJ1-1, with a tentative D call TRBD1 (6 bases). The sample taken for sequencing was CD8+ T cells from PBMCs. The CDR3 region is CASSFRGHNTEAFF. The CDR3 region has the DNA TGTGCCAGCAGTTTCCGGGGGCACAACACTGAAGCTTTCTTT.